Included here is one T cell receptor (beta chain) sequence, with context. No antigen is known for it. This sample is drawn from a study of blood T cells in healthy people across ages. Overall study findings and caveats: For the donors, CMV status was unknown and possibly confounded expanded clonotype changes.

CDR1 and CDR2 from the germline V gene are SEHNR and FQNEAQ (reference sequence). Trimming took off 1 base at V and 0 bases at J, with 7 bases between the two ends. This CDR3 is 14 amino acids long. A J-beta primer mix and a sample-barcoded 5' primer were used in a second PCR of about 7 to 12 cycles. One entry per CDR3 protein, called by TCRdb with MiXCR from the 5' RACE reads. The table records some 1.5 million distinct CDR3 sequences, roughly 43% of them present only once. Input material: blood. The source of this sequence is a woman between 18 and 29 years old in good health. This sequence joins TRBV7-9 and TRBJ2-7, with D unresolved. The CDR3 DNA reads as TGTGCCAGCAGCTTAGACACCCGCTCCTACGAGCAGTACTTC. Amino acid sequence: CASSLDTRSYEQYF. Drawing the rest from reference TRBV7-9 and TRBJ2-7, the complete variable domain is DTGVSQNPRHKITKRGQNVTFRCDPISEHNRLYWYRQTLGQGPEFLTYFQNEAQLEKSRLLSDRFSAERPKGSFSTLEIQRTEQGDSAMYLCASSLDTRSYEQYFGPGTRLTVT.